This entry describes one T cell receptor beta chain. This sample was included in a study of shared clonotypes between healthy human individuals. TCRdb's copy holds only in-frame clones and misses some; the assay was immunoSEQ multiplex PCR. This table has roughly 2.2 million clones, approximately 93% appearing once. Trimming removed 3 bases at V and 5 bases at J, with 11 bases between. The CDR3 sequence is 13 residues long. Per the germline V gene, CDR1 is SQVTM and CDR2 is ANQGSEA. Material for sequencing was naive CD4+ T cells from PBMCs. The sample's subset: CD45RA+ positively selected. The clonotype comes from a man between 18 and 35 years old in good health. Some clones in this sample may be carry-over from other donors' samples. V usage is TRBV29-1 and J usage is TRBJ1-5; maybe TRBD1 (5 bases). The CDR3 sequence is CSVESGGDQPQHF. The CDR3 DNA reads TGCAGCGTTGAGTCGGGGGGGGATCAGCCCCAGCATTTT.